In its sample, the clone carrying this TCR beta chain was seen many times. Antigen unknown. This entry comes from a study of T cell repertoires in cytomegalovirus infection. Study at large: A matching HLA type, together with CMV infection, was signaled by public TCR beta signatures. General observations from the study: The cumulative frequency of public TCR beta families distinguished individuals who carried CMV together with the relevant HLA. What dominated the ex vivo response were HLA-C-restricted CMV-specific TCR beta clonotypes.

CDR3 length: 15 amino acids. Trimming shortened V by 4 bases and J by 7 bases, and 17 bases separated the two germline ends. MiXCR, applied by TCRdb to the reads, yields one record per CDR3 protein. The data contain around 240,000 distinct CDR3 sequences, roughly 23% of them seen just once; the ten biggest clones take up 18%. The specimen sequenced was CD8+ T cells from PBMCs. This TCR derives from a human donor in good health (CMV status not recorded). Some clones in this sample may be carry-over from other donors' samples. The chain has TRBV12-3 or TRBV12-4 and TRBJ2-1, with D possibly TRBD2 on 5 matching bases. The CDR3 DNA is TGTGCCAGCAGTTCGACGATGCGGGTCTCAAATGAGCAGTTCTTC. Its translation is CASSSTMRVSNEQFF.